Included here is one T cell receptor (beta chain) sequence, with context. Its antigen is still unknown. The CDR3 end falls 3 residues outside the read, so it is completed with the germline J gene. This sample is drawn from a study of T cells in women clearing cervical HPV infection. Study-wide context: Cases: HPV16-related CIN3 or worse on histology, a couple of invasive cancers. Findings of the study overall: TRBV6-7 relative abundance averaged roughly 0.099% in cases and 0.15% to 0.2% in controls. Each sample's T-cell count was unknown, possibly confounding richness.

TCRdb keeps only in-frame clones here, not all; method: immunoSEQ multiplex PCR. In all, the sample yields 31,000 or so clones. J lost 5 bases, V lost 3 bases, and 2 bases had no gene match. Germline V lookup: CDR1 SGHVS, CDR2 FQNEAQ. The length of the CDR3 is 14 residues. MY09/MY11 PCR detected cervical HPV DNA; dot-blot assigned genotypes. The chain uses TRBV7-8 and TRBJ1-4; TRBD1 aligns across 8 bases. The sample was blood buffy coat. The sequence came from a woman between 18 and 70 years old with a cervical HPV16 infection that either progressed to CIN3+ or cleared (not recorded which). The CDR3 protein is CASSFRQGNEKLFF. Incomplete CDR3 DNA: TGTGCCAGCAGCTTTCGACAGGGGAATGAAAAA. The complete variable domain, with remaining parts taken from reference TRBV7-8 and TRBJ1-4, reads GAGVSQSPRYKVAKRGQDVALRCDPISGHVSLFWYQQALGQGPEFLTYFQNEAQLDKSGLPSDRFFAERPEGSVSTLKIQRTQQEDSAVYLCASSFRQGNEKLFFGSGTQLSVL.